These 30 T cell receptor beta chains share one sample of origin, sequenced in a study of naive and memory T cell subsets. Four PCR rounds used nested alpha and beta constant region primers plus the SP2 primer. Via MiXCR, TCRdb re-called the UMI-ligation and nested PCR reads, giving one row per CDR3 protein. The sample holds some 26,000 distinct CDR3 sequences, 5% to 5.5% seen once. The library had UMIs added by 3' ligation of an oligonucleotide to TCR cDNA. Sequenced sample: blood. The receptors come from an adult in good health.

This clonotype has a count of ten or more. The chain uses TRBV29-1 and TRBJ1-1; the D is unclear. The ends were cut back, 3 bases at V and 2 bases at J, with 16 bases in the middle. Per the germline V gene, CDR1 is SQVTM and CDR2 is ANQGSEA. The CDR3 runs to 15 residues. The CDR3 is CSVELTSTVNTEAFF. DNA of the CDR3: TGCAGCGTTGAGTTAACCTCGACGGTCAACACTGAAGCTTTCTTT. Together with reference TRBV29-1 and TRBJ1-1, the CDR3 gives the full variable domain: SAVISQKPSRDICQRGTSLTIQCQVDSQVTMMFWYRQQPGQSLTLIATANQGSEATYESGFVIDKFPISRPNLTFSTLTVSNMSPEDSSIYLCSVELTSTVNTEAFFGQGTRLTVV.

This chain connects TRBV4-3 to TRBJ1-4, with D unresolved. The ends were cut back, 4 bases at V and 5 bases at J, with 14 bases in the middle. Germline values: CDR1 LGHNA, CDR2 YSLEER. CDR3 length: 15 residues. CDR3 sequence reads: CASSLGPDPNEKLFF. Written as DNA, the CDR3 is TGCGCCAGCAGCCTTGGACCTGACCCCAATGAAAAACTGTTTTTT.

This clonotype was counted ten times or more. This chain joins TRBV28 and TRBJ2-6, with D uncertain. V was pared by 5 bases and J by 2 bases, with 7 bases between. This CDR3 has 14 amino acids. CDR1 MDHEN and CDR2 SYDVKM come from the germline V gene. As DNA, the CDR3 is TGTGCCAGCAGTCCCCACCCTGGGGCCAACGTCCTGACTTTC. Translating it yields CASSPHPGANVLTF. Full variable domain (outside the CDR3, taken from reference TRBV28 and TRBJ2-6): DVKVTQSSRYLVKRTGEKVFLECVQDMDHENMFWYRQDPGLGLRLIYFSYDVKMKEKGDIPEGYSVSREKKERFSLILESASTNQTSMYLCASSPHPGANVLTFGAGSRLTVL.

In this sample, this clonotype turned up many times. The chain couples TRBV29-1 to TRBJ2-1; 13 bases are a match to TRBD2. This CDR3 spans 16 amino acids. Germline-derived CDR1 and CDR2 are SQVTM and ANQGSEA. The V and J ends lost 4 bases and 6 bases, in that order; junction bases with no gene match: 9. The CDR3 nucleotides read TGCAGCGTTGTATCCCCGGGACTAGCGGGGAGCAATGAGCAGTTCTTC. This gives the protein CSVVSPGLAGSNEQFF.

This clonotype was counted ten times or more. V gene TRBV4-2 combines with J gene TRBJ1-2, with D perhaps matching TRBD1 (5 bases). The V gene lost 0 bases and the J gene lost 2 bases, with 10 bases spanning the gap. The germline V gene encodes CDR1 LGHNA and CDR2 YNFKEQ. The CDR3 spans 15 residues. The CDR3 loop reads CASSQDTGPNYGYTF. As DNA, the CDR3 is TGTGCCAGCAGCCAAGATACAGGTCCCAACTATGGCTACACCTTC.

In this sample, this clonotype turned up many times. This chain connects TRBV6-2 or TRBV6-3 to TRBJ2-5; D uncertain. Between the trimmed V and J ends, which lost 5 bases and 0 bases, there was a span of 4 bases. The CDR3 runs to 12 residues. The germline V gene has CDR1 MNHEY and CDR2 SVGEGT. CDR3 nucleotides: TGTGCCAGCAGTAGGTACCAAGAGACCCAGTACTTC. It is translated as CASSRYQETQYF.

The V and J genes are TRBV15 and TRBJ2-3, with 8 bases matching TRBD1. CDR3 length: 16 amino acids. Germline assignment: CDR1 LNHNV and CDR2 YYDKDF (reference sequence). V gave up 0 bases and J gave up 2 bases; unmatched junction bases: 4. The CDR3 reads CATSREDRDATDTQYF. CDR3 DNA: TGTGCCACCAGCAGAGAGGACAGGGACGCCACAGATACGCAGTATTTT. The full variable domain, with the rest looked up from reference TRBV15 and TRBJ2-3, is DAMVIQNPRYQVTQFGKPVTLSCSQTLNHNVMYWYQQKSSQAPKLLFHYYDKDFNNEADTPDNFQSRRPNTSFCFLDIRSPGLGDTAMYLCATSREDRDATDTQYFGPGTRLTVL.

This clonotype occurred many times. J is TRBJ1-1 and V is TRBV6-5; D is uncertain. Trimming removed 7 bases from V and 2 bases from J, with 14 bases in between. This CDR3 comprises 14 residues. Germline loops: CDR1 MNHEY, CDR2 SVGAGI. This CDR3 is CASTRRWPNTEAFF. The CDR3 nucleotides are TGTGCCAGCACCCGGCGCTGGCCTAACACTGAAGCTTTCTTT.

About this clonotype itself: It is unclear where the CDR3 begins or ends on the DNA, so no DNA is shown, and the CDR3 is as TCRdb lists it. V and J are TRBV5-1 and TRBJ2-2; the listed D gene, TRBD1, was not tested against the DNA. CDR1 and CDR2 from the germline V gene are SGHRS and YFSETQ. Termini included, the CDR3 measures 16 amino acids. This chain's CDR3 is CARVPRAVRTPGSCFF.

There are many counts of this clonotype. The rearrangement uses TRBV20-1 and TRBJ1-1; D is ambiguous. Germline V gives CDR1 DFQATT, CDR2 SNEGSKA (reference sequence). Trimming removed 4 bases from V and 0 bases from J, with 18 bases in between. The length of the CDR3 is 16 residues. This CDR3 is CSATGRWRIMNTEAFF. As DNA, the CDR3 is TGCAGTGCTACCGGGCGGTGGAGGATCATGAACACTGAAGCTTTCTTT.

This clonotype has a count of ten or more. The rearrangement uses TRBV7-3 and TRBJ2-1, with D maybe TRBD1 (6 bases). This CDR3 is 18 amino acids long. Per the germline V gene, CDR1 is SGHTA and CDR2 is FQGTGA. Trimming took off 5 bases at V and 5 bases at J, with 25 bases between the two ends. DNA of the CDR3: TGTGCCAGCAGCCCCCTTCCTTTCACAGGGAGTAGCAACAATGAGCAGTTCTTC. It specifies CASSPLPFTGSSNNEQFF.

Worth noting for this clonotype: A much larger clone sits a single nucleotide away, making a read error possible. This rearrangement joins TRBV4-2 to TRBJ1-2, with 11 bases fitting TRBD1. CDR3 length equals 16 residues. Looked up from germline, CDR1 is LGHNA and CDR2 is YNFKEQ. This CDR3 reads CPSSQVGDRGNYGYTF. The CDR3, as DNA: TGTCCCAGCAGCCAAGTTGGGGACAGGGGGAACTATGGCTACACCTTC.

This clonotype was seen repeatedly, ten times or more. The junction departs from the called germline gene at one end, perhaps through a read error. This chain connects TRBV28 to TRBJ1-4; D ambiguous. The germline gives CDR1 MDHEN, CDR2 SYDVKM. The CDR3 totals 12 residues. CDR3 region: CASSSTVPPTFF. CDR3 sequence (DNA): TGTGCCAGCAGTTCCACAGTCCCCCCAACCTTCTTT.

The J gene is TRBJ1-1, the V gene TRBV28, with D hard to call. Trimming took off 2 bases at V and 1 base at J, with 5 bases between the two ends. CDR1 MDHEN and CDR2 SYDVKM come from the germline V gene. The CDR3 totals 13 residues. Here the CDR3 DNA reads TGTGCCAGCAGTTTAGCAGGGAACACTGAAGCTTTCTTT. As protein: CASSLAGNTEAFF.

In its sample, this clonotype was seen many times. V is TRBV5-1 and J is TRBJ1-1; D is unresolved. The CDR3 extends over 14 amino acids. Germline-derived CDR1 and CDR2 are SGHRS and YFSETQ. V lost 1 base and J 1 base, leaving 8 bases between the germline ends. The CDR3 reads CASSLLQRNTEAFF. CDR3 in DNA: TGCGCCAGCAGCTTGTTACAGCGGAACACTGAAGCTTTCTTT.

There are many counts of this clonotype. The V gene is TRBV29-1, the J gene TRBJ2-5; 11 nucleotides agree with TRBD2. Germline V gene lookup returns CDR1 SQVTM and CDR2 ANQGSEA. The CDR3 is 14 amino acids. V trimming: 1 base; J trimming: 4 bases; junction bases outside the gene matches: 2. CDR3 coding DNA: TGCAGCGTTGAAGGACTAGCGGGAAGAGAGACCCAGTACTTC. It specifies CSVEGLAGRETQYF.

The sample holds many counts of this clonotype. The chain carries TRBV5-1 and TRBJ2-6; D remains ambiguous. The CDR3 is made up of 15 amino acids. V lost 0 bases, J lost 4 bases, and 8 bases lay in between. Germline V gene lookup returns CDR1 SGHRS and CDR2 YFSETQ. The CDR3 bases are TGCGCCAGCAGCTTGGGTGCTGCCGGGGCCAACGTCCTGACTTTC. Protein sequence: CASSLGAAGANVLTF. Full variable domain (rest looked up from reference TRBV5-1 and TRBJ2-6): KAGVTQTPRYLIKTRGQQVTLSCSPISGHRSVSWYQQTPGQGLQFLFEYFSETQRNKGNFPGRFSGRQFSNSRSEMNVSTLELGDSALYLCASSLGAAGANVLTFGAGSRLTVL.

This clonotype was picked up many times. This rearrangement joins TRBV6-2 or TRBV6-3 to TRBJ1-2; D is undetermined. V was clipped by 5 bases and J by 5 bases, with 9 bases between them. CDR3 length equals 12 residues. CDR1 and CDR2 (germline): MNHEY, SVGEGT. Here the CDR3 DNA reads TGTGCCAGCAGTCCCCGGCGGTATGGCTACACCTTC. It translates to CASSPRRYGYTF.

This clonotype showed up many times. This chain connects TRBV29-1 to TRBJ2-1; 7 nucleotides match TRBD1. V dropped 4 bases and J dropped 4; count of bases not matched to a gene: 16. From germline, CDR1 is SQVTM and CDR2 ANQGSEA. This CDR3 has 17 amino acids. The CDR3 protein is CSVVTVGDSPVYNEQFF. As DNA, the CDR3 is TGCAGCGTTGTTACAGTGGGGGACAGCCCCGTGTACAATGAGCAGTTCTTC.

This clonotype was picked up many times. The chain couples TRBV28 to TRBJ2-5, with a possible D match to TRBD1 (6 bases). Looked up from germline, CDR1 is MDHEN and CDR2 is SYDVKM. This CDR3 has 13 amino acids. Between the trimmed V and J ends, which lost 5 bases and 2 bases, there was a span of 9 bases. The CDR3 sequence: CASSTGFQETQYF. The CDR3 DNA sequence: TGTGCCAGCAGTACAGGGTTTCAAGAGACCCAGTACTTC. The entire variable domain, with the rest obtained from reference TRBV28 and TRBJ2-5, is as follows: DVKVTQSSRYLVKRTGEKVFLECVQDMDHENMFWYRQDPGLGLRLIYFSYDVKMKEKGDIPEGYSVSREKKERFSLILESASTNQTSMYLCASSTGFQETQYFGPGTRLLVL.

This clonotype is deemed medium-sized. The chain joins TRBV7-9 to TRBJ2-7; D remains unclear. The V and J ends lost 6 bases and 9 bases respectively, with 15 bases between them. Germline V gene lookup returns CDR1 SEHNR and CDR2 FQNEAQ (reference sequence). This CDR3 is built from 12 residues. The CDR3 is CASSLGLPTQYF. The CDR3 DNA sequence: TGTGCCAGCAGTTTGGGCCTCCCCACGCAGTACTTC.

This clonotype came up many times. This chain connects TRBV7-6 to TRBJ2-2; D might be TRBD1 or TRBD2, each matching 5 bases. V was shortened by 10 bases and J by 0 bases, with 15 bases between the two germline ends. From germline, CDR1 is SGHVS and CDR2 FNYEAQ. The CDR3 has 15 amino acids. The chain's CDR3 is CATRGAAANTGELFF. The DNA of the CDR3 is TGTGCCACCCGAGGGGCGGCGGCGAACACCGGGGAGCTGTTTTTT.

There are many counts of this clonotype. V usage is TRBV7-2 and J usage is TRBJ2-5; D unclear. Trimming removed 6 bases at V and 5 bases at J, with 16 bases between. Germline V lookup: CDR1 SGHTA, CDR2 FQGNSA. The CDR3 has 14 residues. Here the CDR3 reads CASSFDPIGETQYF. DNA of the CDR3: TGTGCCAGCAGTTTCGACCCAATTGGGGAGACCCAGTACTTC. The full variable domain, rest sourced from reference TRBV7-2 and TRBJ2-5, is GAGVSQSPSNKVTEKGKDVELRCDPISGHTALYWYRQSLGQGLEFLIYFQGNSAPDKSGLPSDRFSAERTGGSVSTLTIQRTQQEDSAVYLCASSFDPIGETQYFGPGTRLLVL.

A few counts support this clonotype. The chain uses TRBV6-2 or TRBV6-3 and TRBJ2-1, with 11 bases that match TRBD2. The CDR3 spans 16 residues. Germline V gene lookup returns CDR1 MNHEY and CDR2 SVGEGT. Trimming at V came to 6 bases and at J to 5 bases, leaving 9 bases not matched to a gene. The CDR3 coding sequence is TGTGCCAGCAGCCCCTCCCTAGCGGGAGGTCACAATGAGCAGTTCTTC. It translates to CASSPSLAGGHNEQFF.

Here the CDR3 DNA reads TGTGCCAGCCAGAAACCCGGAGACAGGGGTTACTCCTACGAGCAGTACTTC. Its translation: CASQKPGDRGYSYEQYF. The V and J genes are TRBV6-2 or TRBV6-3 and TRBJ2-7, with 8 bases identical to TRBD1. The germline gives CDR1 MNHEY, CDR2 SVGEGT. The V segment lost 8 bases and the J segment 0 bases; nucleotides outside the gene matches: 15. The CDR3 covers 17 residues.

This clonotype was observed at least ten times. The chain employs TRBV24-1 and TRBJ1-1, with TRBD1 matching over 11 bases. The ends lost 9 bases at V and 4 bases at J; junction bases unmatched: 6. The CDR3 consists of 14 residues. Germline V gene lookup returns CDR1 KGHDR and CDR2 SFDVKD. The CDR3 coding sequence is TGTGCCACCTCCCCCGGGACAGGGGGCACTGAAGCTTTCTTT. Amino acids: CATSPGTGGTEAFF.

This chain links TRBV7-2 with TRBJ2-7; TRBD1 might be the D (6 bases). Per the germline V gene, CDR1 is SGHTA and CDR2 is FQGNSA. The CDR3 extends over 14 amino acids. The germline V and J ends were trimmed by 5 bases and 3 bases, with 14 bases remaining between them. CDR3 nucleotides: TGTGCCAGCAGCCCAGGGGCTGGTGTCTACGAGCAGTACTTC. Translated: CASSPGAGVYEQYF.

The table lists this clonotype with a few counts. A single base separates this from a much larger clone, so it may be a read error. The V and J genes are TRBV20-1 and TRBJ1-1; D gene uncertain. With 0 bases removed from V and 1 base from J, the gap between germline ends came to 18 bases. This CDR3 is 17 amino acids long. Looked up from germline, CDR1 is DFQATT and CDR2 is SNEGSKA (reference sequence). CDR3 DNA: TGCAGTGCTAGAGACAGATTCAAAACCTACAGGAACACTGAAGCTTTCTTT. It specifies CSARDRFKTYRNTEAFF.

The chain recombines TRBV9 with TRBJ1-1, with 7 bases fitting TRBD1. V lost 0 bases and J lost 4; bases outside the gene matches: 3. Germline V gene sequence: CDR1 SGDLS, CDR2 YYNGEE. The CDR3 sequence is 14 residues long. This CDR3 is CASSVDPGGTEAFF. CDR3 coding DNA: TGTGCCAGCAGCGTAGACCCAGGGGGCACTGAAGCTTTCTTT.

V and J are TRBV11-1 and TRBJ1-1, with D possibly being TRBD1 (5 bases). Trimming shortened V by 3 bases and J by 5 bases, and 13 bases separated the two germline ends. The germline V gene encodes CDR1 SGHAT and CDR2 FQDESV (reference sequence). The CDR3 is 14 amino acids. CDR3 DNA sequence: TGTGCCAGCAGCTTCATGGGGGGTTCGACTGAAGCTTTCTTT. Its translation is CASSFMGGSTEAFF.